A single T cell receptor (beta chain) is shown here with its context. Its antigen is currently unknown. The germline V gene has CDR1 MNHEY and CDR2 SMNVEV (reference sequence). This CDR3 spans 14 amino acids. Trimming pared 1 base from V and 6 bases from J, leaving 9 bases between. This entry belongs to a study of T cell responses to AZD1222 COVID-19 vaccine. General study results and limits: In a largely white British group with more females than males, clonal diversity was possibly underestimated.

TCRdb keeps only in-frame clones here, not all; method: immunoSEQ multiplex PCR. The sample consists of under 130,000 clones, approximately 88% of them appearing once. Sequencing was performed on peripheral blood, taken on day 0 of AZD1222 vaccination. This TCR was recovered from an adult in good health. The chain uses TRBV27 and TRBJ1-4, with D maybe TRBD1 (6 bases). CDR3 sequence (DNA): TGTGCCAGCAGTTTATTAGGGGGTGATGAAAAACTGTTTTTT. It encodes CASSLLGGDEKLFF.